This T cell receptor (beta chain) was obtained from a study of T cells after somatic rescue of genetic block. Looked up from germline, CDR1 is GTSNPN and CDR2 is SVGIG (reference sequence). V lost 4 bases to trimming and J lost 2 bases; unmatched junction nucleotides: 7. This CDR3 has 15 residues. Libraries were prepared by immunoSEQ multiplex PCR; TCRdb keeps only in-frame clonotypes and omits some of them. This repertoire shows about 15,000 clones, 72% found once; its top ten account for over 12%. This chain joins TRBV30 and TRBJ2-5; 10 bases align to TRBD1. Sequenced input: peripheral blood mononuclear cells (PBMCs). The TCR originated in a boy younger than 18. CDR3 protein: CAWMKGQGWQETQYF. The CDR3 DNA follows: TGTGCCTGGATGAAGGGACAGGGGTGGCAAGAGACCCAGTACTTC.